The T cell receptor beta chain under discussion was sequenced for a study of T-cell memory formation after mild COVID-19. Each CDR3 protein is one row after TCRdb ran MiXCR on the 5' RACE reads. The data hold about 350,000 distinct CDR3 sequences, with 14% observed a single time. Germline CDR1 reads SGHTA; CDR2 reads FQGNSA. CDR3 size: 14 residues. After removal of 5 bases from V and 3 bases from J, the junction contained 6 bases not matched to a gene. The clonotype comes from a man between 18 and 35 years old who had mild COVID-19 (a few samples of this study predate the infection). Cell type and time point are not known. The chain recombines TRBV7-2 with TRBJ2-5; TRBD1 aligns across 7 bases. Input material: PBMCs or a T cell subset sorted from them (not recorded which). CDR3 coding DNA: TGTGCCAGCAGCGTCCAAGGGACAGAAGAGACCCAGTACTTC. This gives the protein CASSVQGTEETQYF.